Following are 29 T cell receptor beta chains from one sample sequenced in a study of response to subunit inactivated influenza vaccine. TCRdb processed the RT-PCR reads anew with MiXCR; each CDR3 protein has one entry. The sample has 630,000 or so distinct CDR3 sequences, 15% to 19% seen once. The material was PBMCs from blood, obtained roughly 12 days after vaccination. Source of these receptors: a man aged 45-65 years who received an inactivated influenza vaccine.

This clonotype was seen only a few times. J is TRBJ2-1 and V is TRBV7-9; D ambiguous. V lost 0 bases to trimming and J lost 10 bases, with 19 bases between them. The germline CDR1 and CDR2 sequences are SEHNR and FQNEAQ (reference sequence). CDR3 length equals 16 residues. The CDR3 sequence is CASSLALGKARDEQFF. DNA of the CDR3: TGTGCCAGCAGCTTAGCGCTAGGAAAGGCTCGCGACGAGCAGTTCTTC.

J is TRBJ2-3 and V is TRBV29-1; D may match TRBD1 or TRBD2 (5 bases each). This CDR3 is built from 14 residues. Trimming took 7 bases from V and 1 from J, leaving 15 bases between them. In germline, CDR1 is SQVTM, CDR2 ANQGSEA. CDR3 in amino acids: CSGARDLGTDTQYF. Here the CDR3 DNA reads TGCAGCGGTGCCAGGGACCTCGGCACAGATACGCAGTATTTT.

For the CDR3, the DNA is TGTGCCAGCAGTAACCCTGGGACTAGCGGGAAGGAGACCCAGTACTTC. Protein product: CASSNPGTSGKETQYF. The genes are TRBV6-5 and TRBJ2-5; TRBD2 aligns across 13 bases. Looked up from germline, CDR1 is MNHEY and CDR2 is SVGAGI. Trimming removed 5 bases from V and 5 bases from J; junction bases left unmatched: 8. The CDR3 sequence is 16 residues long.

The chain joins TRBV5-1 to TRBJ2-1, with TRBD2 matching 15 bases. This CDR3 is built from 16 residues. The germline V gene has CDR1 SGHRS and CDR2 YFSETQ. With 1 base clipped from V and 6 bases from J, the junction kept 2 bases outside the gene matches. CDR3 nucleotides: TGCGCCAGCAGCTTGAGGACTAGCGGGAGGGCCAATGAGCAGTTCTTC. Residues: CASSLRTSGRANEQFF.

This chain uses TRBV6-1 with TRBJ1-1, with a weak D call TRBD1 (6 bases). The germline V and J ends were trimmed by 6 bases and 7 bases, with 15 bases remaining between them. The CDR3 loop spans 13 amino acids. Per the germline V gene, CDR1 is MNHNS and CDR2 is SASEGT. CDR3: CASSRGPTSEAFF. The CDR3 region has the DNA TGTGCCAGCAGCAGGGGCCCTACCAGTGAAGCTTTCTTT.

This CDR3 reads CASSGQGNNEQFF. The CDR3 coding sequence is TGTGCCAGCAGTGGACAGGGGAACAATGAGCAGTTCTTC. This rearrangement joins TRBV6-1 to TRBJ2-1; TRBD1 matches at 8 bases. The CDR3 length is 13 residues. After removal of 4 bases from V and 5 bases from J, the junction contained 1 base not matched to a gene. Germline CDR1 MNHNS, CDR2 SASEGT.

This clonotype was detected a few times. The V and J genes are TRBV6-1 and TRBJ2-5; 10 bases align to TRBD2. V shed 5 bases and J 2 bases; nucleotides not matched to a gene: 11. Looked up from germline, CDR1 is MNHNS and CDR2 is SASEGT. This CDR3 region has 17 residues. The CDR3 protein is CASSRTSGLGGQETQYF. The CDR3, as DNA: TGTGCCAGCAGTCGGACTAGCGGACTAGGGGGGCAAGAGACCCAGTACTTC.

The rearrangement links TRBV11-2 to TRBJ2-5; D call uncertain. Trimming pared 0 bases from V and 1 base from J, leaving 6 bases between. Germline lookup yields CDR1 SGHAT and CDR2 FQNNGV. The CDR3 contains 14 residues. The CDR3 spells CASSLEALQETQYF. CDR3 bases: TGTGCCAGCAGCTTAGAAGCACTCCAAGAGACCCAGTACTTC.

The sample holds a few counts of this clonotype. J is TRBJ2-3 and V is TRBV5-1, with 8 bases identical to TRBD2. The length of the CDR3 is 15 residues. V dropped 4 bases and J dropped 3; count of bases not matched to a gene: 7. Looked up from germline, CDR1 is SGHRS and CDR2 is YFSETQ. In DNA, the CDR3 is TGCGCCAGCAGCCACGGGGGGGCCGGGACAGATACGCAGTATTTT. It codes for CASSHGGAGTDTQYF.

The chain is built from TRBV29-1 and TRBJ2-3; the D is unclear. V was shortened by 4 bases and J by 1 base, with 9 bases between the two germline ends. The CDR3 sequence is 13 residues long. Germline assignment: CDR1 SQVTM and CDR2 ANQGSEA. CDR3 DNA: TGCAGCGTTGTCATCGGCGGCACAGATACGCAGTATTTT. Its translation: CSVVIGGTDTQYF.

A single count supports this clonotype. The rearrangement links TRBV29-1 to TRBJ1-1; perhaps TRBD1 as D (6 bases). The germline gives CDR1 SQVTM, CDR2 ANQGSEA. Trimming removed 4 bases at V and 5 bases at J, with 17 bases between. The CDR3 has 14 residues. CDR3 sequence reads: CSVVNRDIRTEAFF. The DNA of the CDR3 is TGCAGCGTTGTAAATCGGGACATTAGAACTGAAGCTTTCTTT.

This clonotype showed up just a few times. The chain links TRBV5-5 to TRBJ2-3, with 7 bases matching TRBD2. J lost 4 bases, V lost 4 bases, and 3 bases had no gene match. Germline V gene data show CDR1 as SGHKS and CDR2 as YYEKEE (reference sequence). The CDR3 sequence is 13 residues long. CDR3 loop: CASSPAGADTQYF. CDR3 sequence (DNA): TGTGCCAGCAGCCCCGCGGGGGCAGATACGCAGTATTTT.

This clonotype occurred a few times. The J gene is TRBJ2-3, the V gene TRBV5-1; 9 nucleotides line up with TRBD2. The CDR3 loop spans 16 amino acids. CDR1 is SGHRS, CDR2 YFSETQ, per germline. V was pared by 4 bases and J by 6 bases, with 12 bases of the junction left unmatched. DNA of the CDR3: TGCGCCAGCAGCACCCGACTAGCGGCCCTAATGGATACGCAGTATTTT. Its protein product is CASSTRLAALMDTQYF.

This clonotype was observed at least ten times. The chain uses TRBV6-5 and TRBJ1-1, with TRBD1 identical over 8 bases. Trimming cost V 0 bases and J 1 base; bases outside gene matches: 1. CDR1 and CDR2 (germline): MNHEY, SVGAGI. This CDR3 contains 15 residues. The chain's CDR3 is CASSYSDRANTEAFF. The CDR3 DNA reads TGTGCCAGCAGTTACTCGGACAGGGCGAACACTGAAGCTTTCTTT.

This clonotype was seen only a few times. This chain links TRBV7-9 with TRBJ2-2; a weak D match, TRBD2 (6 bases). Deletions cut 0 bases from V and 1 base from J, with 9 bases between. This CDR3 region has 16 residues. Germline lookup yields CDR1 SEHNR and CDR2 FQNEAQ (reference sequence). CDR3 in DNA: TGTGCCAGCAGCTTAGCGCTTAGCGGGAACACCGGGGAGCTGTTTTTT. Amino acids: CASSLALSGNTGELFF.

The sample holds a few counts of this clonotype. V gene TRBV19 combines with J gene TRBJ1-2, with 8 positions matching TRBD1. The germline V gene encodes CDR1 LNHDA and CDR2 SQIVND (reference sequence). The CDR3 length is 13 residues. With 6 bases clipped from V and 5 bases from J, the junction kept 5 bases outside the gene matches. CDR3 region: CASRPGQEYGYTF. The CDR3 DNA reads as TGTGCCAGTAGACCGGGACAGGAATATGGCTACACCTTC.

This clonotype showed up just a few times. This chain uses TRBV7-6 with TRBJ2-7, with 12 bases aligning to TRBD2. V lost 5 bases to trimming and J lost 3 bases; unmatched junction nucleotides: 5. CDR1 is SGHVS, CDR2 FNYEAQ, per germline. The CDR3 contains 15 residues. CDR3 region: CASSARLAGVYEQYF. Here the CDR3 DNA reads TGTGCCAGCAGCGCAAGACTAGCGGGAGTCTACGAGCAGTACTTC.

This clonotype was counted a few times. This rearrangement joins TRBV5-1 to TRBJ2-4, with 11 bases matching TRBD2. Germline CDR1 is SGHRS and CDR2 is YFSETQ. J lost 3 bases, V lost 7 bases, and 6 bases had no gene match. This CDR3 comprises 15 residues. The CDR3 loop reads CASGSGTSGKNIQYF. For the CDR3, the DNA is TGCGCCAGCGGATCCGGGACTAGCGGCAAAAACATTCAGTACTTC.

V usage is TRBV6-2 or TRBV6-3 and J usage is TRBJ2-6; the D is unclear. Deletions cut 2 bases from V and 0 bases from J, with 11 bases between. This CDR3 has 17 amino acids. Looked up from germline, CDR1 is MNHEY and CDR2 is SVGEGT. The CDR3 region has the DNA TGTGCCAGCAGTTACGACCGCCCCCTCTCTGGGGCCAACGTCCTGACTTTC. Translated, it gives CASSYDRPLSGANVLTF.

The chain recombines TRBV2 with TRBJ2-1; 9 bases are shared with TRBD1. Germline V gives CDR1 SNHLY, CDR2 FYNNEI. The CDR3 loop spans 17 amino acids. V dropped 7 bases and J dropped 2; count of bases not matched to a gene: 12. The CDR3 spells CASNDPSGQGAYNEQFF. In DNA, the CDR3 is TGTGCCAGCAATGACCCCTCGGGACAGGGAGCCTACAATGAGCAGTTCTTC.

This clonotype was observed a handful of times. This chain links TRBV3-1 with TRBJ2-1; D is undetermined. The CDR3 contains 15 residues. CDR1 and CDR2 from the germline V gene are LGHDT and YNNKEL (reference sequence). V lost 1 base and J 4 bases, leaving 11 bases between the germline ends. CDR3: CASSQGPRNYNEQFF. CDR3 nucleotide sequence: TGTGCCAGCAGCCAAGGTCCGCGGAATTACAATGAGCAGTTCTTC.

The V gene is TRBV11-2, the J gene TRBJ2-1; D may be TRBD2 (6 bases). Germline V gene lookup returns CDR1 SGHAT and CDR2 FQNNGV. Trimming pared 4 bases from V and 6 bases from J, leaving 16 bases between. The CDR3 extends over 15 amino acids. The CDR3 here is CASSSLTGVGNEQFF. The CDR3 bases are TGTGCCAGCAGCTCTTTGACGGGAGTAGGCAATGAGCAGTTCTTC.

The J gene is TRBJ2-7, the V gene TRBV4-2; tentative D call: TRBD1 (5 bases). V lost 4 bases to trimming and J lost 4 bases, with 17 bases between them. This CDR3 region has 15 residues. The germline CDR1 and CDR2 sequences are LGHNA and YNFKEQ. The CDR3 is CASSLEGKGAYEQYF. CDR3 nucleotides: TGTGCCAGCAGCCTCGAAGGTAAAGGGGCTTACGAGCAGTACTTC.

The chain recombines TRBV7-2 with TRBJ2-1; the D is unclear. The germline V gene encodes CDR1 SGHTA and CDR2 FQGNSA. The CDR3 has 13 amino acids. Trimming stripped 4 bases from V and 5 bases from J, with 9 bases between. For the CDR3, the DNA is TGTGCCAGCAGCTGGGGTCGGGACAATGAGCAGTTCTTC. Translating it yields CASSWGRDNEQFF.

The sample holds many counts of this clonotype. V usage is TRBV29-1 and J usage is TRBJ2-1; 13 positions match TRBD2. J was trimmed by 2 bases and V by 6 bases; bases with no gene match: 1. Per germline, CDR1 SQVTM and CDR2 ANQGSEA. The CDR3 is 14 residues long. The DNA of the CDR3 is TGCAGCGTCGGGACTAGCGGGGCCTACAATGAGCAGTTCTTC. This translates into CSVGTSGAYNEQFF.

This clonotype was seen more than once but under ten times. The chain uses TRBV19 and TRBJ2-5; 8 bases line up with TRBD2. Germline V CDR1 and CDR2: LNHDA, SQIVND (reference sequence). CDR3 length: 15 amino acids. V lost 4 bases to trimming and J lost 2 bases; unmatched junction nucleotides: 6. In nucleotides, the CDR3 is TGTGCCAGTAGTACCTCGGGACTAGAACAAGAGACCCAGTACTTC. Its protein product is CASSTSGLEQETQYF.

Many counts were recorded for this clonotype. The rearrangement uses TRBV5-1 and TRBJ2-5; the D is unclear. From germline, CDR1 is SGHRS and CDR2 YFSETQ. V lost 0 bases and J 2 bases, leaving 8 bases between the germline ends. The CDR3 is 14 amino acids. The CDR3 sequence is CASSLGTPQETQYF. For the CDR3, the DNA is TGCGCCAGCAGCTTGGGCACACCTCAAGAGACCCAGTACTTC.

Ten or more counts support this clonotype. This sequence joins TRBV10-3 and TRBJ1-1, with a weak D call TRBD1 (6 bases). This CDR3 is built from 14 residues. Germline CDR1 and CDR2: ENHRY and SYGVKD. Trimming took 7 bases from V and 2 from J, leaving 14 bases between them. CDR3 in amino acids: CAIISGVGNTEAFF. CDR3 in DNA: TGTGCCATCATCTCAGGGGTCGGTAACACTGAAGCTTTCTTT.

The chain uses TRBV6-5 and TRBJ2-5; D is unresolved. Germline lookup yields CDR1 MNHEY and CDR2 SVGAGI. With 0 bases removed from V and 5 bases from J, the gap between germline ends came to 10 bases. The CDR3 runs to 14 residues. CDR3 sequence (DNA): TGTGCCAGCAGTTACTCAGGGTTCCAGGAGACCCAGTACTTC. This encodes CASSYSGFQETQYF.